Shown below are 12 T cell receptor beta chains from a single sample sequenced in a study of cytomegalovirus exposure and HLA in healthy donors. The PCR contained 60 Vbeta and 13 Jbeta primers. Profiling relied on immunoSEQ multiplex PCR, and the TCRdb table lists in-frame clones only, not all of them. This table holds over 100,000 clones, 70% found once. Sequencing input: PBMCs. Receptor source: a man aged 30 to 39 in good health and CMV-seropositive.

The rearrangement links TRBV27 to TRBJ1-2; D call uncertain. This CDR3 is 14 amino acids long. V lost 6 bases and J lost 7, with 18 bases in between. Germline V lookup: CDR1 MNHEY, CDR2 SMNVEV (reference sequence). The CDR3 loop is CASSPLGRVSGYTF. The CDR3 bases are TGTGCCAGCAGCCCCTTAGGGAGGGTTTCTGGCTACACCTTC.

The chain has TRBV5-4 and TRBJ2-7, with 13 bases identical to TRBD2. V lost 4 bases to trimming and J lost 1 base; unmatched junction nucleotides: 5. Germline CDR1 and CDR2: SGHNT and YYREEE (reference sequence). The CDR3 is 16 amino acids. In DNA form, the CDR3 reads TGTGCCAGCAGCCTAGAACTAGCGGGGGGGTCCTACGAGCAGTACTTC. Amino acids: CASSLELAGGSYEQYF.

The genes are TRBV6-1 and TRBJ1-1, with a weak D call TRBD1 (6 bases). Germline V CDR1 and CDR2: MNHNS, SASEGT. V gave up 3 bases and J gave up 11 bases, with 19 bases separating them. CDR3 size: 14 residues. The CDR3 sequence is CASSDIRHVGAAFF. The CDR3 region has the DNA TGTGCCAGCAGTGACATTAGGCATGTGGGGGCTGCTTTCTTT.

J is TRBJ2-2 and V is TRBV19; 8 bases map to TRBD2. The V gene's germline CDR1 is LNHDA and CDR2 SQIVND (reference sequence). V shed 7 bases, J shed 7 bases, and the junction held 20 bases outside the gene matches. There are 18 residues in the CDR3. CDR3 sequence (DNA): TGTGCCAGTAAAATCACCGGGACTAGTAGGTTGGCGGGCGGGGAGCTGTTTTTT. Translating gives CASKITGTSRLAGGELFF.

This sequence joins TRBV5-6 and TRBJ1-2; no clear D gene. This CDR3 has 12 residues. The germline V gene encodes CDR1 SGHDT and CDR2 YYEEEE. V lost 2 bases to trimming and J lost 1 base, with 3 bases between them. The CDR3 DNA sequence: TGTGCCAGCAGCTTCGGTAACTATGGCTACACCTTC. Its translation: CASSFGNYGYTF.

The chain links TRBV11-2 to TRBJ2-3, with 11 positions matching TRBD2. The CDR3 has 18 residues. The V segment lost 5 bases and the J segment 2 bases; nucleotides outside the gene matches: 12. Germline V gives CDR1 SGHAT, CDR2 FQNNGV. As DNA, the CDR3 is TGTGCCAGCAGCCTCCCGACTAGCGGGGTGGGCCCCACAGATACGCAGTATTTT. This encodes CASSLPTSGVGPTDTQYF.

This clone was seen more than once but under ten times. The chain couples TRBV4-2 to TRBJ1-2; D possibly corresponds to TRBD1 (5 bases). The germline gives CDR1 LGHNA, CDR2 YNFKEQ. V was cut by 1 base and J by 2 bases, with 8 bases left in between. The CDR3 has 14 amino acids. The chain's CDR3 is CASSQVTDNYGYTF. CDR3 DNA: TGTGCCAGCAGCCAAGTGACAGACAACTATGGCTACACCTTC.

This chain joins TRBV7-9 and TRBJ1-5; 7 nucleotides line up with TRBD1. Trimming removed 5 bases from V and 5 bases from J; junction bases left unmatched: 12. Germline loops: CDR1 SEHNR, CDR2 FQNEAQ (reference sequence). This CDR3 has 16 amino acids. The DNA of the CDR3 is TGTGCCAGCAGCCCCCTACAGGGGTTAATCTATCAGCCCCAGCATTTT. Residues: CASSPLQGLIYQPQHF.

The chain joins TRBV28 to TRBJ2-1; maybe TRBD1 (5 bases). The V gene lost 5 bases and the J gene lost 8 bases, with 13 bases spanning the gap. This CDR3 spans 13 amino acids. The germline gives CDR1 MDHEN, CDR2 SYDVKM. CDR3 sequence reads: CASSTSTVYEQFF. Written as DNA, the CDR3 is TGTGCCAGCAGTACCTCGACAGTCTATGAGCAGTTCTTC.

This sequence joins TRBV5-1 and TRBJ1-2, with 7 bases matching TRBD1. Germline values: CDR1 SGHRS, CDR2 YFSETQ. The V segment lost 2 bases and the J segment 2 bases; nucleotides outside the gene matches: 15. This CDR3 is built from 18 residues. CDR3 region: CASSLPTSIKGANYGYTF. The CDR3 DNA sequence: TGCGCCAGCAGCTTACCTACCTCAATCAAGGGGGCGAACTATGGCTACACCTTC.

Comments on this clone: The junction does not match germline at one end; this may be a read error. The chain links TRBV4-1 to TRBJ2-1; D is unresolved. The CDR3 has 13 residues. Per the germline V gene, CDR1 is MGHRA and CDR2 is YSYEKL. The CDR3 nucleotides read TGCGTCAGCAGCCTCTGGCTAGTCGATGAGCAGTTCTTC. Translating gives CVSSLWLVDEQFF.

V gene TRBV11-2 combines with J gene TRBJ1-4; 7 bases agree with TRBD1. This CDR3 comprises 14 residues. The V and J ends lost 6 bases and 0 bases, in that order; junction bases with no gene match: 1. The germline V gene has CDR1 SGHAT and CDR2 FQNNGV. The chain's CDR3 is CASSQGATNEKLFF. CDR3 sequence (DNA): TGTGCCAGCAGTCAGGGGGCAACTAATGAAAAACTGTTTTTT. Together with reference TRBV11-2 and TRBJ1-4, the CDR3 gives the full variable domain: EAGVAQSPRYKIIEKRQSVAFWCNPISGHATLYWYQQILGQGPKLLIQFQNNGVVDDSQLPKDRFSAERLKGVDSTLKIQPAKLEDSAVYLCASSQGATNEKLFFGSGTQLSVL.